A single sample gave rise to the 8 T cell receptor beta chains below, sequenced in a study of beta chain features in type 1 diabetes. As every portion of the isolated RNA was reverse transcribed, the sequencing read expressed TCRB transcripts. The table came from immunoSEQ multiplex PCR; TCRdb's copy has only in-frame clones and leaves some out. The sample includes around 340,000 clones, 7% to 9% seen only once; the top ten take roughly 0.44%. The sequenced material came from central memory CD4+ T cells from blood. Every receptor here comes from a young woman in good health.

This clone has just a few counts. The rearrangement uses TRBV7-2 and TRBJ1-1; maybe TRBD1 (6 bases). The CDR3 contains 15 residues. V lost 5 bases to trimming and J lost 2 bases, with 15 bases between them. Germline values: CDR1 SGHTA, CDR2 FQGNSA. The CDR3 DNA reads as TGTGCCAGCAGCACTCTTCGGGGGGCCAACACTGAAGCTTTCTTT. Its protein product is CASSTLRGANTEAFF.

The rearrangement links TRBV4-3 to TRBJ1-4; a weak D match, TRBD1 (5 bases). The CDR3 runs to 17 residues. Germline CDR1 reads LGHNA; CDR2 reads YSLEER. V was pared by 1 base and J by 0 bases, with 12 bases between. CDR3 residues: CASSQGSLGATNEKLFF. The CDR3 region has the DNA TGCGCCAGCAGCCAAGGCTCCTTGGGGGCAACTAATGAAAAACTGTTTTTT.

Details on this clone: Other nucleotide sequences from this sample produce the same CDR3. The chain recombines TRBV5-1 with TRBJ2-7; no clear D. This CDR3 has 15 amino acids. Germline CDR1 and CDR2: SGHRS and YFSETQ. V was pared by 0 bases and J by 0 bases, with 10 bases between. CDR3 nucleotides: TGCGCCAGCAGCTTGGAGTCTTCCCCCTCCTACGAGCAGTACTTC. This encodes CASSLESSPSYEQYF.

This clone was recorded a few times. The CDR3 DNA reads as TGTGCCAGCAGCCTGGGACTAGCGGGGGGCCGGGGTACGCAGTATTTT. This sequence encodes CASSLGLAGGRGTQYF. This chain joins TRBV7-2 and TRBJ2-3; 15 bases match TRBD2. From germline, CDR1 is SGHTA and CDR2 FQGNSA. J lost 8 bases, V lost 5 bases, and 8 bases had no gene match. The CDR3 runs 16 residues.

Concerning this clone: Relative to the germline gene, one junction end is altered; a read error may explain this. The rearrangement joins TRBV5-1 to TRBJ2-1; D remains ambiguous. Germline values: CDR1 SGHRS, CDR2 YFSETQ. CDR3 size: 12 residues. This CDR3 reads CASSLVRSEQFF. The CDR3 nucleotides are TGTGCCAGCAGCTTGGTCAGGAGTGAGCAGTTCTTC.

This clone showed up many times. The chain employs TRBV19 and TRBJ1-1, with D perhaps TRBD1 (5 bases). Germline loops: CDR1 LNHDA, CDR2 SQIVND (reference sequence). The CDR3 runs 14 residues. Trimming stripped 0 bases from V and 5 bases from J, with 10 bases between. In nucleotides, the CDR3 is TGTGCCAGTAGTATAGACTCGAAGGGGACTGAAGCTTTCTTT. Translation: CASSIDSKGTEAFF.

The chain recombines TRBV28 with TRBJ2-7, with TRBD1 as a possible D gene (6 bases). The CDR3 contains 11 residues. Deletions cut 6 bases from V and 7 bases from J, with 10 bases between. CDR1 is MDHEN and CDR2 is SYDVKM in the germline V gene. CDR3 region: CASSSTGEQYF. As DNA, the CDR3 is TGTGCCAGCAGCTCCACAGGGGAGCAGTACTTC.

This clone was counted a few times. The V and J genes are TRBV7-2 and TRBJ2-7; the D gene could be TRBD1 or TRBD2 (5 bases each). V lost 1 base and J 3 bases, leaving 16 bases between the germline ends. Germline V CDR1 and CDR2: SGHTA, FQGNSA. CDR3 length: 16 amino acids. The chain's CDR3 is CASSLVVGTGRYEQYF. CDR3 DNA sequence: TGTGCCAGCAGCTTAGTTGTTGGGACGGGTCGCTACGAGCAGTACTTC.